The clone carrying this T cell receptor beta chain came up a few times. The source of the sample is a study of human T cells and chemical hapten exposure. Time point given: patch test 1, 2 weeks after DPC sensitization. Treatment described: therapeutic diphenylcyclopropenone sensitization with weekly scalp DPC. Those who donated were patients with alopecia, 18 to 70 years of age, and suitable for DPC. MiXCR, run by TCRdb on the RACE reads, gives a single entry per CDR3 protein. The sample carries around 120,000 distinct CDR3 sequences, roughly an eighth recorded once. The sample was whole blood, taken in connection with sensitization to the hapten diphenylcyclopropenone (DPC). This sequence was found in a man aged 18 to 30 with alopecia areata. Some clones in this sample may be carry-over from other donors' samples.

The CDR3 region is CASSDGTVNQPQHF. CDR3 nucleotide sequence: TGTGCCAGCAGCGACGGGACAGTTAATCAGCCCCAGCATTTT. The chain uses TRBV9 and TRBJ1-5; 7 bases fit TRBD1. Germline V gives CDR1 SGDLS, CDR2 YYNGEE. The CDR3 loop spans 14 amino acids. The J segment lost 4 bases and the V segment lost 3 bases, leaving 4 bases of the junction unmatched. The whole variable domain, remainder taken from reference TRBV9 and TRBJ1-5, is DSGVTQTPKHLITATGQRVTLRCSPRSGDLSVYWYQQSLDQGLQFLIQYYNGEERAKGNILERFSAQQFPDLHSELNLSSLELGDSALYFCASSDGTVNQPQHFGDGTRLSIL.